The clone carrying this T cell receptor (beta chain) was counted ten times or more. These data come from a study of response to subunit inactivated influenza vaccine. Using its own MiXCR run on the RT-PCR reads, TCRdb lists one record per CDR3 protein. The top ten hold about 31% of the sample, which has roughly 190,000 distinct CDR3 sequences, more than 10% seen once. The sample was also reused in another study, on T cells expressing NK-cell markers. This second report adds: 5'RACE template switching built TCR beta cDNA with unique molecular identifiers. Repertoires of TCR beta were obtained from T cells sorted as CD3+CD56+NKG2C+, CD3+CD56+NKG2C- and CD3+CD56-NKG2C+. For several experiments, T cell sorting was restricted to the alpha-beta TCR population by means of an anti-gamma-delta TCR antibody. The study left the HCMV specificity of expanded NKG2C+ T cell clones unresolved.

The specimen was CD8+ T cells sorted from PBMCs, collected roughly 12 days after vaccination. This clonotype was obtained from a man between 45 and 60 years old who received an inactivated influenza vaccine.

Written as DNA, the CDR3 is TGTGCCAGCAGTTGGTACAGGGCCTACGAGCAGTACTTC. As protein: CASSWYRAYEQYF. This chain joins TRBV12-3 or TRBV12-4 and TRBJ2-7; a possible D gene is TRBD1 (6 bases). V was shortened by 4 bases and J by 2 bases, with 9 bases between the two germline ends. The CDR3 runs to 13 residues.